The clone carrying this T cell receptor beta chain was found many times. Its cognate antigen is unknown. The data stem from a study of CD8 T cells in ankylosing spondylitis. Study conclusions and caveats: CD8+ cells made up the disease-linked clones, which were relatively rare in peripheral blood. In ankylosing spondylitis blood, a motif of eight highly homologous TCR beta variants appeared characteristic.

TCRdb redid the calling of the 5' RACE reads with MiXCR, one entry per CDR3 protein. The repertoire holds 200,000 to 250,000 distinct CDR3 sequences, with roughly 18% as singletons. The CDR3 runs 15 residues. Trimming took off 3 bases at V and 4 bases at J, with 17 bases between the two ends. Germline assignment: CDR1 DFQATT and CDR2 SNEGSKA (reference sequence). The sequence was obtained from a male donor with ankylosing spondylitis. The source material was blood, either unsorted or a sorted T cell fraction (not recorded which). This sequence joins TRBV20-1 and TRBJ2-3; D is uncertain. The CDR3 DNA is TGCAGTGCTAGGAAGGAGCCGGGCATTTCAGATACGCAGTATTTT. Its translation: CSARKEPGISDTQYF.